This TCR beta chain was identified in a study of coeliac disease. Using immunoSEQ multiplex PCR, the repertoire was profiled, and TCRdb retains in-frame clones only, with some absent. The top ten hold 14% of the sample, which has over 2,000 clones, about 70% seen once. With 4 bases removed from V and 3 bases from J, the gap between germline ends came to 4 bases. CDR3 length equals 11 residues. Germline V gene sequence: CDR1 SGHTS, CDR2 YDEGEE. The receptor's source is a human donor without celiac disease. The chain recombines TRBV5-8 with TRBJ1-1, with no clear D. The sample comprised lymphocytes from the gut lamina propria. The CDR3 DNA reads as TGTGCCAGCAGCCTCTACACTGAAGCTTTCTTT. Translated: CASSLYTEAFF.